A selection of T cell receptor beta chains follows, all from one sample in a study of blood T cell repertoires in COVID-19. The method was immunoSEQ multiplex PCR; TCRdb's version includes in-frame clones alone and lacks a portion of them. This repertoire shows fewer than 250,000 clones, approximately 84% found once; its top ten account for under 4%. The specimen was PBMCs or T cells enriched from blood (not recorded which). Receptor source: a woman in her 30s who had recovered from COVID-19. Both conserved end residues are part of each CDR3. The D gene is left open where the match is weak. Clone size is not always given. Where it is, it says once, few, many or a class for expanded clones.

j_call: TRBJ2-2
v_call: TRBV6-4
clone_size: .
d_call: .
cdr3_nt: TGTGCCAGCAGTGATAGTGGCGGGGAGCTGTTTTTT
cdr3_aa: CASSDSGGELFF

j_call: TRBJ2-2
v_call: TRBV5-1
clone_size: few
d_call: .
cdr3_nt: TGCGCCAGCAGTTCTTCCGGGTCCAACACCGGGGAGCTGTTTTTT
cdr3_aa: CASSSSGSNTGELFF

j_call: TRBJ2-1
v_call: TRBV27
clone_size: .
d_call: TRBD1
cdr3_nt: TGTGCCAGCAGTCTTAACAGGGGGCTGCACTTCTTC
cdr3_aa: CASSLNRGLHFF

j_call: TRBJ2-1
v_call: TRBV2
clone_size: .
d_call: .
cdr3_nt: TGTGCCAGCATTTTGAGCAATGAGCAGTTCTTC
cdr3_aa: CASILSNEQFF

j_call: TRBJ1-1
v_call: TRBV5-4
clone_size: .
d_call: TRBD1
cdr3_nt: TGTGCCAGCAGCGGAGGACAGGGAAGGGCTGAAGCTTTCTTT
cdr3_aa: CASSGGQGRAEAFF

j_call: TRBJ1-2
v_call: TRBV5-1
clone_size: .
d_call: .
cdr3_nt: TGCGCCAGCAGCTGGGGTGCGGCTCGAGGGACTCTGGGGAACTATGGCTACACCTTC
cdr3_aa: CASSWGAARGTLGNYGYTF

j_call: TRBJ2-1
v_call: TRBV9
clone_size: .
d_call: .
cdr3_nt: TGTGCCAGCAGCGTACAGGGGACCCCCTCCTACAATGAGCAGTTCTTC
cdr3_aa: CASSVQGTPSYNEQFF

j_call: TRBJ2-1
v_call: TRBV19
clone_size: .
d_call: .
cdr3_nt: TGTGCCAGTAGTAAACAGGGTTCGCCCTACAATGAGCAGTTCTTC
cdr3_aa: CASSKQGSPYNEQFF

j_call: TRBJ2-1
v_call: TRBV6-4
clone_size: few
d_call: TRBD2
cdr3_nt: TGTGCCAGCAGTGACTCGGCTAGCGGGGGTGGCCAAAATGAGCAGTTCTTC
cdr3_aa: CASSDSASGGGQNEQFF

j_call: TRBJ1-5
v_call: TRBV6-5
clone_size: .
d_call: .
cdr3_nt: TGTGCCACCGGGACTGAGGTCAATCAGCCCCAGCATTTT
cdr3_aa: CATGTEVNQPQHF

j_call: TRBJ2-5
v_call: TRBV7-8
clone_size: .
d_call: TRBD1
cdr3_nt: TGTGCCAGCAGACCATGGGGCAGGGGGATCCAAGAGACCCAGTACTTC
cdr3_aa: CASRPWGRGIQETQYF

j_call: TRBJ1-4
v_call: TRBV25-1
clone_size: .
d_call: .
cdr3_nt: TGTGCCAGCAGTAACTCACAGGGACGCGACGAAAAACTGTTTTTT
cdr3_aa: CASSNSQGRDEKLFF

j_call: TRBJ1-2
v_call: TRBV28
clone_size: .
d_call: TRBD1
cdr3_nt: TGTGCCAGCAGCGGGACAGGGAAGTATGGCTACACCTTC
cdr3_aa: CASSGTGKYGYTF

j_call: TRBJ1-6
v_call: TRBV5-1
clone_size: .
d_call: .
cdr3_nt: TGCGCCAGCAGCCCTTCGGGACTGATCAATAATAATTCACCCCTCCACTTT
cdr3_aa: CASSPSGLINNNSPLHF

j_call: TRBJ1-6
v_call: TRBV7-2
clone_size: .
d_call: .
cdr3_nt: TGTGCCAGCAGCTTATTTCTGGGGTACGGGGATAATTCACCCCTCCACTTT
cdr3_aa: CASSLFLGYGDNSPLHF

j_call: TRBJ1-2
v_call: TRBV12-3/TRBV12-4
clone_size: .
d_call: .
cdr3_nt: TGTGCCAGCAGCTACAGGGCCCAGTATGGCTACACCTTC
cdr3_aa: CASSYRAQYGYTF

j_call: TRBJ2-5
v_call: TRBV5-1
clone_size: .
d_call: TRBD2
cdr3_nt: TGCGCCAGCAGCTTTGACGGACTAGCGGGGTGGGAGACCCAGTACTTC
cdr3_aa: CASSFDGLAGWETQYF

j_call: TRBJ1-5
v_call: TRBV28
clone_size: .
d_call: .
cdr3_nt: TGTGCCAGCAGTTCCCGGGGGGGCAATCAGCCCCAGCATTTT
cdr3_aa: CASSSRGGNQPQHF

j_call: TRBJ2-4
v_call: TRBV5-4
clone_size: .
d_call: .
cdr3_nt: TGTGCCAGCAGCTCCTCGGGATCCGCGATAGCCAAAAACATTCAGTACTTC
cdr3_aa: CASSSSGSAIAKNIQYF

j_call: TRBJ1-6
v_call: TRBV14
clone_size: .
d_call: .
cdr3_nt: TGTGCCACCCGGACAGTGGATAATTCACCCCTCCACTTT
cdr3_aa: CATRTVDNSPLHF

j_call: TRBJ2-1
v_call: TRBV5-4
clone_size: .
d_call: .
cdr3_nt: TGTGCCGGACGACAGGTCGACTACAATGAGCAGTTCTTC
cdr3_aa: CAGRQVDYNEQFF

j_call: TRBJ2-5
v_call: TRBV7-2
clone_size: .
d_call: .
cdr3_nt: TGTGCCAGCAGCTTAGTGGTCCTTAGGGGGGAGACCCAGTACTTC
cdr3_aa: CASSLVVLRGETQYF

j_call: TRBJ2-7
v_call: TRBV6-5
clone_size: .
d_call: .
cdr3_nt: TGTGCCAGCAGTTACAGGACAGCATACGAGCAGTACTTC
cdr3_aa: CASSYRTAYEQYF

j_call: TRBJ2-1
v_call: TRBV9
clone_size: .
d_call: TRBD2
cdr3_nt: TGTGCCAGCAGCGTAGCGTACCAGCTAGCGGACAAATACAATGAGCAGTTCTTC
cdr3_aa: CASSVAYQLADKYNEQFF

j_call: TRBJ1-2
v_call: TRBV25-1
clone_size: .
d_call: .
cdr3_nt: TGTGCCAGCAGTGAATATTTTCCCCCCAGGGTTAACTATGGCTACACCTTC
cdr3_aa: CASSEYFPPRVNYGYTF

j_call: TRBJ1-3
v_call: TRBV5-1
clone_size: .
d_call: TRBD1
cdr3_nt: TGCGCCAGCAGCTTCGACAGGGAAGTCTTCACCATATATTTT
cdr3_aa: CASSFDREVFTIYF

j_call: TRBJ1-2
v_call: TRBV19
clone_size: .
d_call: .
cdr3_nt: TGTGCCAGTAGTATAAACGCGGGACCTAACTATGGCTACACCTTC
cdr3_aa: CASSINAGPNYGYTF

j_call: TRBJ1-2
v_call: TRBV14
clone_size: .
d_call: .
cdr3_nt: TGTGCCAGCAGCCAAGATCTTCGGGATATTAGAAACTATGGCTACACCTTC
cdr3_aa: CASSQDLRDIRNYGYTF

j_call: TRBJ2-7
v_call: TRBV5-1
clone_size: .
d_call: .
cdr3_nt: TGCGCCAGCAGCCTTACGACAAGCTCCTACGAGCAGTACTTC
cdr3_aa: CASSLTTSSYEQYF

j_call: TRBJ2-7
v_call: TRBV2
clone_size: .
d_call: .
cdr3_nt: TGTGCCAGCAGGGAGAACTACGAGCAGTACTTC
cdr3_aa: CASRENYEQYF

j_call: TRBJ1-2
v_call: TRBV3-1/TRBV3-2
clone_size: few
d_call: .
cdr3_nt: TGTGCCAGCAGCTCGTCGGGGGGTTACTATGGCTACACCTTC
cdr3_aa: CASSSSGGYYGYTF

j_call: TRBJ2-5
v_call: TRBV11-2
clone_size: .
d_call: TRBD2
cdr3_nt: TGTGCCAGCAGCTTGACTAGCGGGACCCAAGAGACCCAGTACTTC
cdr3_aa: CASSLTSGTQETQYF

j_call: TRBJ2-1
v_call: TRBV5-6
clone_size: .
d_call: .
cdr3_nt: TGTGCCAGCAGCTTGGGTGTGGGGAGGAAAGGGGTAGGTGAGCAGTTCTTC
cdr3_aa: CASSLGVGRKGVGEQFF

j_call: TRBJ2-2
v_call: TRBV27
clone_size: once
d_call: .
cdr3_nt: TGTGCCAGCAGTCCCCCCACCCCAGGGGCGTTGACCGGGGAGCTGTTTTTT
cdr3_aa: CASSPPTPGALTGELFF

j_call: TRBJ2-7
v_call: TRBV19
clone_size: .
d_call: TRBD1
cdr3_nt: TGTGCCAGTACCAACCCGGGACAGGGAGGGTACGAGCAGTACTTC
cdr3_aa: CASTNPGQGGYEQYF

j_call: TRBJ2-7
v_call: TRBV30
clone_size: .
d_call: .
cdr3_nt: TGTGCCTCGAGGACTGGACGGACTGCTCAGTACTTC
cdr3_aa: CASRTGRTAQYF

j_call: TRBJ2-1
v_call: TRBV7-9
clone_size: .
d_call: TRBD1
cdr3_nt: TGTGCCAGCAGCCCCCCCGGGACAGAGTACAATGAGCAGTTCTTC
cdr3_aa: CASSPPGTEYNEQFF

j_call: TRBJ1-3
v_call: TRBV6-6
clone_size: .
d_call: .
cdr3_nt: TGTGCCAGCACCCTAACGGGTTCCGGAAACACCATATATTTT
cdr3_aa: CASTLTGSGNTIYF

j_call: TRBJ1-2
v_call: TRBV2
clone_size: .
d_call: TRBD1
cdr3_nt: TGTGCCAGCAGGCTACAGGGGGCTTCAGGCTATGGCTACACCTTC
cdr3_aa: CASRLQGASGYGYTF

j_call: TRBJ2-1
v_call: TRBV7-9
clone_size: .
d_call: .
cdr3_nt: TGTGCCAGCAGCCGGGGGGCAACTCGCGAATTCTTC
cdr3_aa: CASSRGATREFF

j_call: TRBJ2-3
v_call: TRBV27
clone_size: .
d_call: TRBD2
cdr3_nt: TGTGCCAGCAGTTTAGCGGGAGGCACAGATACGCAGTATTTT
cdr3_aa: CASSLAGGTDTQYF

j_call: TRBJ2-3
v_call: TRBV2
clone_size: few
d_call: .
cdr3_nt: TGTGCCAGCAGTCTAGGACGGGGGACTAGCACAGATACGCAGTATTTT
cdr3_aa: CASSLGRGTSTDTQYF

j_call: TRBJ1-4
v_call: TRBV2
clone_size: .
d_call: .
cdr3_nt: TGTGCCAGCTCCGAAGGGGGAACTAATGAAAAACTGTTTTTT
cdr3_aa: CASSEGGTNEKLFF

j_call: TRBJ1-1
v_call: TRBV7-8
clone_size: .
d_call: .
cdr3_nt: TGTGCCAGCGGCGGAGGGGGGGACACTGAAGCTTTCTTT
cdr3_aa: CASGGGGDTEAFF

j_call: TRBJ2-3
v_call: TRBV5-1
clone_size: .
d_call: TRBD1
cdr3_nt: TGCGCCAGCAGCTTGGTTGGACAGGGAGAAGGTACGCAGTATTTT
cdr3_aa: CASSLVGQGEGTQYF

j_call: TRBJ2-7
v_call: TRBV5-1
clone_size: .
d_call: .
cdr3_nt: TGCGCCAGCAGCCCCGAGGCCCTCTACGAGCAGTACTTC
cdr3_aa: CASSPEALYEQYF

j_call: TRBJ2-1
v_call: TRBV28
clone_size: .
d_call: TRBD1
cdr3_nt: TGTGCCAGCAGTGAATGGACAGGGGGTTTCAATGAGCAGTTCTTC
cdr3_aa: CASSEWTGGFNEQFF

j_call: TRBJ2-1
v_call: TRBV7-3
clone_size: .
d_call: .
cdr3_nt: TGTGCCAGCAGCTACAACCCGGGGTCTTGGCAGTTCTTC
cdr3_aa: CASSYNPGSWQFF